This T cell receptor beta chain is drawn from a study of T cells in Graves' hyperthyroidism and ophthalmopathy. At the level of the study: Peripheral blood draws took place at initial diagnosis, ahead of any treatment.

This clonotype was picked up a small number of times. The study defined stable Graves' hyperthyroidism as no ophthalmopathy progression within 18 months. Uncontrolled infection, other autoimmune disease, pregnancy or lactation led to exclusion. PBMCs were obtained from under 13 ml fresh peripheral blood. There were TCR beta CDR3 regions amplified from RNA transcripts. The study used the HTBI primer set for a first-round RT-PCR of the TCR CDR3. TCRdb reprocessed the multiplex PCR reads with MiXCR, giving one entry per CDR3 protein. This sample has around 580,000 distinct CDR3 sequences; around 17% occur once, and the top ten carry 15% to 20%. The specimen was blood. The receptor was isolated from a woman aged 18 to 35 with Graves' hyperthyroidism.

As DNA, the CDR3 is TGTGCCAGCAGTTACCCCTCGGACAGGGGGCGCGTCGGGGAGCTGTTTTTT. Its protein is CASSYPSDRGRVGELFF. The chain links TRBV6-2 or TRBV6-3 to TRBJ2-2; 11 bases are a match to TRBD1. Germline trimming cut 2 bases from V and 7 bases from J; bases unmatched to any gene: 9. This CDR3 contains 17 residues. Germline V gene lookup returns CDR1 MNHEY and CDR2 SVGEGT.